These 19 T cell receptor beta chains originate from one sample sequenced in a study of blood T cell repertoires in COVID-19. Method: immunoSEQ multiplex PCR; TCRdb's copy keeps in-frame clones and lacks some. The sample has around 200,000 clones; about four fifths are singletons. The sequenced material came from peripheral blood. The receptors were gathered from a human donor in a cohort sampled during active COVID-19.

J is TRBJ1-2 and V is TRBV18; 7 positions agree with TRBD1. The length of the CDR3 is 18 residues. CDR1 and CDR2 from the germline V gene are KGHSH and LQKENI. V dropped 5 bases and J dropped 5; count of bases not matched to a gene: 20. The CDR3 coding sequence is TGTGCCAGCTCAAACTACCGGCCTCTCGGCAGGGGGAATTATGGCTACACCTTC. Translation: CASSNYRPLGRGNYGYTF.

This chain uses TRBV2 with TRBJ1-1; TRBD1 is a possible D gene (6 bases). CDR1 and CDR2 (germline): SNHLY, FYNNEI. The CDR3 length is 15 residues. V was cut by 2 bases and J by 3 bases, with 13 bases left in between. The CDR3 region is CASSERGGADTEAFF. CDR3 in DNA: TGTGCCAGCAGTGAAAGGGGGGGAGCGGACACTGAAGCTTTCTTT.

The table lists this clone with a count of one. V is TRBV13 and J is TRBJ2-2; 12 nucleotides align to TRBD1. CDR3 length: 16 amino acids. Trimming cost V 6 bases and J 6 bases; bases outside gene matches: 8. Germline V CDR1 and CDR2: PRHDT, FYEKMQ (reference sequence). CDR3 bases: TGTGCCAGCAGTCACCCGGGACAGGGGGCCCCCGGGGAGCTGTTTTTT. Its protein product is CASSHPGQGAPGELFF.

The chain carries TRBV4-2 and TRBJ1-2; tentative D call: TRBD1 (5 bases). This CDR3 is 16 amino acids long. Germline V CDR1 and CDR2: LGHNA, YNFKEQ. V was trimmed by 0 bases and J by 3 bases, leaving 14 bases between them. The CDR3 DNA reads TGTGCCAGCAGCCAAGAGGTCGGCCTGACAGACTATGGCTACACCTTC. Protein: CASSQEVGLTDYGYTF.

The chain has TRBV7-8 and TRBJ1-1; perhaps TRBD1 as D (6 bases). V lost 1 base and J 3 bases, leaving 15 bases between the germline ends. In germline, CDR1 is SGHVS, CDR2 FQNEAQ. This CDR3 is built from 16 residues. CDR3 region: CASSLVLWAGDTEAFF. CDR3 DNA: TGTGCCAGCAGCTTAGTGTTGTGGGCAGGGGACACTGAAGCTTTCTTT.

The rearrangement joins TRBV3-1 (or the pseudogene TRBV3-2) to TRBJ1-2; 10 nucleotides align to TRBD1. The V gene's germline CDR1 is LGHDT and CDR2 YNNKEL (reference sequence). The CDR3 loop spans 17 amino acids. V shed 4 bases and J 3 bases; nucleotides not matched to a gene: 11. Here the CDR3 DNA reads TGTGCCAGCAGCCCGTGGACAGGGGGAAGCCTAGACTATGGCTACACCTTC. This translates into CASSPWTGGSLDYGYTF.

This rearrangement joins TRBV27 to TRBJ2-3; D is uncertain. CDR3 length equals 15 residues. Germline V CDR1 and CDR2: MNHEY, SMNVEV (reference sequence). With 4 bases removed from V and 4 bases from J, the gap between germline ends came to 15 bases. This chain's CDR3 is CASSSLGSGADTQYF. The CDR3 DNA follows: TGTGCCAGCAGTTCCCTAGGATCCGGTGCAGATACGCAGTATTTT.

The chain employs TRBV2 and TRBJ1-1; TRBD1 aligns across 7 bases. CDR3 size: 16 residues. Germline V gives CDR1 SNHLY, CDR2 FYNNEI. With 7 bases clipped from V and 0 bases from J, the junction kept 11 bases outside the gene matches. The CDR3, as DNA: TGTGCCAGCATACTGGCCCGGGACAGAGTGAACACTGAAGCTTTCTTT. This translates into CASILARDRVNTEAFF.

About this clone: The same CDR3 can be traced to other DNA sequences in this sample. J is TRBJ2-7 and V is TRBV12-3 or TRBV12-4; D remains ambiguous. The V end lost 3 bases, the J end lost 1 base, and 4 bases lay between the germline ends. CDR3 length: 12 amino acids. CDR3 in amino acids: CASSFRSYEQYF. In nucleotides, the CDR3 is TGTGCCAGCAGTTTCCGGTCCTACGAGCAGTACTTC.

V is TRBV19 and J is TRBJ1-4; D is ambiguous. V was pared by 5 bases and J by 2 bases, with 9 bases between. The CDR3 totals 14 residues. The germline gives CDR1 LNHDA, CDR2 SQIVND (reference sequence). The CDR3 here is CASSQSRTNEKLFF. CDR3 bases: TGTGCCAGTAGTCAGTCGAGGACTAATGAAAAACTGTTTTTT. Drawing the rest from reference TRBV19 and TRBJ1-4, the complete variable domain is DGGITQSPKYLFRKEGQNVTLSCEQNLNHDAMYWYRQDPGQGLRLIYYSQIVNDFQKGDIAEGYSVSREKKESFPLTVTSAQKNPTAFYLCASSQSRTNEKLFFGSGTQLSVL.

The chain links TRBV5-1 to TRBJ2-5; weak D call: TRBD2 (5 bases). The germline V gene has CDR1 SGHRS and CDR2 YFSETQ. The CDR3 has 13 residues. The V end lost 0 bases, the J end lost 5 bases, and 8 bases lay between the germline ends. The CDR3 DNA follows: TGCGCCAGCAGCTTGGAGCGAGGGGAGACCCAGTACTTC. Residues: CASSLERGETQYF.

The CDR3 nucleotides are TGTGCCAGCAGCTTACAGGTCCGCGCTGAAAACACCATATATTTT. Residues: CASSLQVRAENTIYF. The chain uses TRBV7-9 and TRBJ1-3; unclear D gene. Germline V lookup: CDR1 SEHNR, CDR2 FQNEAQ (reference sequence). The CDR3 sequence is 15 residues long. The V end was cut by 2 bases, the J end by 6 bases, with 14 bases between.

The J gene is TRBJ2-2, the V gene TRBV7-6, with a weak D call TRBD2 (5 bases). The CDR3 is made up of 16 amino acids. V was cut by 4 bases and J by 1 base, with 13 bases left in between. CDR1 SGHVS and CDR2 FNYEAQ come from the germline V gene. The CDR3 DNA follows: TGTGCCAGCAGCTCCCTAGGGAGAGGGAACACCGGGGAGCTGTTTTTT. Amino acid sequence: CASSSLGRGNTGELFF. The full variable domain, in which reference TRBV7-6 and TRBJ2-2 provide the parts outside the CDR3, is GAGVSQSPRYKVTKRGQDVALRCDPISGHVSLYWYRQALGQGPEFLTYFNYEAQQDKSGLPNDRFSAERPEGSISTLTIQRTEQRDSAMYRCASSSLGRGNTGELFFGEGSRLTVL.

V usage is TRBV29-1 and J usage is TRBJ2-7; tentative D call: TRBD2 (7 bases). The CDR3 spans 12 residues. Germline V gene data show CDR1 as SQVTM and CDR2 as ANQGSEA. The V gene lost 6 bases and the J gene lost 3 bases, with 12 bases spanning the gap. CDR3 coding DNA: TGCAGCGTGGGAGGGGGGGTCTACGAGCAGTACTTC. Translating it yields CSVGGGVYEQYF.

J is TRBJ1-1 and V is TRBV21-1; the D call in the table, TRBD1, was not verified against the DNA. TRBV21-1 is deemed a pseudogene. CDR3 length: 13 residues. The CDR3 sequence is CASSLPDKKMAFF. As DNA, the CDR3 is TGTGCCAGCAGCCTTCCCGACAAGAAGATGGCTTTCTTT.

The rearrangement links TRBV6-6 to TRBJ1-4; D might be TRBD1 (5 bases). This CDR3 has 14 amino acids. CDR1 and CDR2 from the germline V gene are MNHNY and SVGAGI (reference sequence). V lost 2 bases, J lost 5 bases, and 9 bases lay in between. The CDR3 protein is CASSYRGGNEKLFF. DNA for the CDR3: TGTGCCAGCAGTTACAGGGGAGGGAATGAAAAACTGTTTTTT.

CDR3 coding DNA: TGCGCCAGCAGCTCTGAGTACGAGCAGTACTTC. Amino acids: CASSSEYEQYF. This rearrangement joins TRBV5-1 to TRBJ2-7; D gene uncertain. Trimming shortened V by 3 bases and J by 4 bases, and 5 bases separated the two germline ends. This CDR3 region has 11 residues. Germline assignment: CDR1 SGHRS and CDR2 YFSETQ.

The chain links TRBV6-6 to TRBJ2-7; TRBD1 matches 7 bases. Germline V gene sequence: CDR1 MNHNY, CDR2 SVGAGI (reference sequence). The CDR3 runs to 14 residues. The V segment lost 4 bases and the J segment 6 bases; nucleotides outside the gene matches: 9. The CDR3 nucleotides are TGTGCCAGCAGTTCTGGTGTAGGGGACAGCGAGCAGTACTTC. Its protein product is CASSSGVGDSEQYF.

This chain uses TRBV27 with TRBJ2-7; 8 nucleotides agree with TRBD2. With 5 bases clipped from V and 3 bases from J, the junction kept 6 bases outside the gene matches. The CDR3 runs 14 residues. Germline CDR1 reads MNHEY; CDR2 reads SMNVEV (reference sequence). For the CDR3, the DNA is TGTGCCAGCAGTGTATTAGCGGGGAACTACGAGCAGTACTTC. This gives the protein CASSVLAGNYEQYF.